This T cell receptor (beta chain) was recovered during a study of control samples from healthy donors and cancer patients. Generated by immunoSEQ multiplex PCR, the TCRdb table keeps only in-frame clones and is missing some. This sample carries around 79,000 clones, more than 85% of them seen once, and the ten largest clones take roughly 1.3%. This clone was detected only once. The CDR3 is 18 amino acids. Germline V gene data show CDR1 as SGHRS and CDR2 as YFSETQ. Trimming stripped 4 bases from V and 1 base from J, with 18 bases between. The sample taken for sequencing was PBMCs. The chain has TRBV5-1 and TRBJ2-6, with D perhaps being TRBD1 or TRBD2 (5 bases each). This TCR derives from a woman in her thirties or forties with lung cancer. CDR3 bases: TGCGCCAGCAGCACGTTCGGGACGGTGCAATCTGGGGCCAACGTCCTGACTTTC. Translated, it gives CASSTFGTVQSGANVLTF.